Detailed here is one T cell receptor (beta chain). Its antigen is as yet unknown. This entry belongs to a study of beta chain features in type 1 diabetes. Expressed TCRB transcripts were sequenced after all isolated RNA was converted to cDNA. About 3.57 million reads, on average, came from each naive, central memory and regulatory T cell sample. Libraries were prepared by immunoSEQ multiplex PCR; TCRdb keeps only in-frame clonotypes and omits some of them. The table shows approximately 150,000 clones, with less than 9.5% occurring only once. The study's findings and limits: Lower insertion and higher deletion counts appeared at VDJ junctions in type 1 diabetes patients.

V lost 1 base to trimming and J lost 9 bases, with 7 bases between them. Germline CDR1 is MNHNS and CDR2 is SASEGT. This CDR3 is 12 amino acids long. Every participating donor gave one draw, a heparinised blood sample averaging roughly 100 mL. The authors obtained over 98% purity in all sorted populations. The receptor's source is a woman aged 18-29 years in good health. Sample: central memory CD4+ T cells from blood. The V and J genes are TRBV6-1 and TRBJ2-4, with a tentative D call TRBD2 (6 bases). CDR3 in amino acids: CASSEVGGIQYF. For the CDR3, the DNA is TGTGCCAGCAGTGAAGTGGGGGGCATTCAGTACTTC.